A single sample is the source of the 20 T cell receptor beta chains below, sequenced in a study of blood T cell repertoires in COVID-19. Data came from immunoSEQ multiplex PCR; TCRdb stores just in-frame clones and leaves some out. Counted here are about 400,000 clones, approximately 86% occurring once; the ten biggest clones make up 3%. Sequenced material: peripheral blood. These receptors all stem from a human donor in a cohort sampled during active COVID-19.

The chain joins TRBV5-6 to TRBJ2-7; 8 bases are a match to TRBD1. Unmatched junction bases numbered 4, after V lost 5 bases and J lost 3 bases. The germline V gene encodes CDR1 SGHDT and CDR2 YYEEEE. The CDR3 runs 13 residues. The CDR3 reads CASSEDRDYEQYF. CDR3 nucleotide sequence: TGTGCCAGCAGTGAGGACAGGGACTACGAGCAGTACTTC.

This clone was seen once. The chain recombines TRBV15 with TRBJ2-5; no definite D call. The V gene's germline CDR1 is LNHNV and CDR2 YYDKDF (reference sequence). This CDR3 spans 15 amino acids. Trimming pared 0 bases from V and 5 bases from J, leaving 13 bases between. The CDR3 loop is CATSRDRVRVETQYF. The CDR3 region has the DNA TGTGCCACCAGCAGAGATCGGGTCCGGGTGGAGACCCAGTACTTC.

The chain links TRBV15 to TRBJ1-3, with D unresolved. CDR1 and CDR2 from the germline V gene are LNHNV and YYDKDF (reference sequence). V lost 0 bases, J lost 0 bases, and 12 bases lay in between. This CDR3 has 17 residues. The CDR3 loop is CATSRDGEAGSGNTIYF. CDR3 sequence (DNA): TGTGCCACCAGCAGAGATGGGGAGGCAGGCTCTGGAAACACCATATATTTT.

The CDR3, as DNA: TGCGCCAGCAGCCAAGGTAGCGGGTCCTATACGCAGTATTTT. Translated, it gives CASSQGSGSYTQYF. The chain links TRBV4-1 to TRBJ2-3; 7 bases map to TRBD2. The V gene's germline CDR1 is MGHRA and CDR2 YSYEKL. The V and J ends lost 1 base and 7 bases, in that order; junction bases with no gene match: 5. CDR3 length: 14 residues.

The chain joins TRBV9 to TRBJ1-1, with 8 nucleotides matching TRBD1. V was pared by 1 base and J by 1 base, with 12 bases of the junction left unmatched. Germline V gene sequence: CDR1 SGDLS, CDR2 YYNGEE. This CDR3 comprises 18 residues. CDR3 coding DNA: TGTGCCAGCAGCGTAATGACAGGGGCCCGAAACGCGAACACTGAAGCTTTCTTT. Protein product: CASSVMTGARNANTEAFF.

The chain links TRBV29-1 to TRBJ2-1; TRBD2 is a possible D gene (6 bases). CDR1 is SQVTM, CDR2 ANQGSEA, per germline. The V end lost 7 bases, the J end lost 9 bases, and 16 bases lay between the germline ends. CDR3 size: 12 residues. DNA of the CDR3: TGCAGCGCGGGAGAAAGAGATACTGAGCAGTTCTTC. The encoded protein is CSAGERDTEQFF.

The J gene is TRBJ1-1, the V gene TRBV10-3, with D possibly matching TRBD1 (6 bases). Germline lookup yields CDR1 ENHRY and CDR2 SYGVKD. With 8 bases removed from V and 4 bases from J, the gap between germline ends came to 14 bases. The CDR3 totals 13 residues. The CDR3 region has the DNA TGTGCCATCGGTCGGACAGAAGGCACTGAAGCTTTCTTT. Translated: CAIGRTEGTEAFF.

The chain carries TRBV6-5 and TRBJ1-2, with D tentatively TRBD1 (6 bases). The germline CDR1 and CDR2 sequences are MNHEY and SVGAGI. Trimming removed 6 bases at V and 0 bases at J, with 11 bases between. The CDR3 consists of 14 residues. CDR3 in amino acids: CASRLDSTNYGYTF. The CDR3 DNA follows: TGTGCCAGCAGACTGGACAGCACTAACTATGGCTACACCTTC.

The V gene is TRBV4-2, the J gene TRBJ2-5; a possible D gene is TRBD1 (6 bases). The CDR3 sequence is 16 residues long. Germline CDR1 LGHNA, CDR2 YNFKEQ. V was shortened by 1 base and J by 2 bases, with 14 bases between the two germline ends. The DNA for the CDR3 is TGTGCCAGCAGCCAAGCGGAGGACAGCGTGCAAGAGACCCAGTACTTC. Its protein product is CASSQAEDSVQETQYF.

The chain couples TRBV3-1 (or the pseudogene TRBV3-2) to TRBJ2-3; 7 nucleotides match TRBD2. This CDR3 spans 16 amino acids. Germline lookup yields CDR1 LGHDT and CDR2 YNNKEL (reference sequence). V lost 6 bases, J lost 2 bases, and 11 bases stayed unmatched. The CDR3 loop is CASRRTSGNPTDTQYF. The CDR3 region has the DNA TGTGCCAGCAGACGAACGAGCGGGAACCCCACAGATACGCAGTATTTT.

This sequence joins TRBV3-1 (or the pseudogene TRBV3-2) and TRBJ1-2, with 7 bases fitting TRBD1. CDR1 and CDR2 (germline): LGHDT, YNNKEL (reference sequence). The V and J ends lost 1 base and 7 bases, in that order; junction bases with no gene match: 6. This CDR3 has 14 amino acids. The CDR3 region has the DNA TGTGCCAGCAGCCAAGGACAGGGTATTTTTGGCTACACCTTC. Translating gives CASSQGQGIFGYTF.

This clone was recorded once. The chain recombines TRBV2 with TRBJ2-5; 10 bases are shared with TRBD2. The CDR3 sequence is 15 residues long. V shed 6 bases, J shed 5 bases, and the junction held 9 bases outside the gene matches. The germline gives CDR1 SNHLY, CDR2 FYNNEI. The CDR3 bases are TGTGCCAGCAGGAGAGGGACTAGCGTGGAGGAGACCCAGTACTTC. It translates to CASRRGTSVEETQYF.

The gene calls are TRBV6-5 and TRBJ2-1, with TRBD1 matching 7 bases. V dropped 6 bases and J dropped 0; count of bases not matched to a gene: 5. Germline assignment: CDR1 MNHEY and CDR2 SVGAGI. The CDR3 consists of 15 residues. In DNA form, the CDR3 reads TGTGCCAGCAGGGACAGGACACCCTCCTACAATGAGCAGTTCTTC. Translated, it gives CASRDRTPSYNEQFF.

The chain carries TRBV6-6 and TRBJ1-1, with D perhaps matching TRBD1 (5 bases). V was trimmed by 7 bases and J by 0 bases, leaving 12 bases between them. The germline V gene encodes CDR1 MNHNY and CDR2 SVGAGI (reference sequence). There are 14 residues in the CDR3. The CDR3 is CASNIGGVNTEAFF. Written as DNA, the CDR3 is TGTGCCAGCAACATCGGGGGTGTGAACACTGAAGCTTTCTTT.

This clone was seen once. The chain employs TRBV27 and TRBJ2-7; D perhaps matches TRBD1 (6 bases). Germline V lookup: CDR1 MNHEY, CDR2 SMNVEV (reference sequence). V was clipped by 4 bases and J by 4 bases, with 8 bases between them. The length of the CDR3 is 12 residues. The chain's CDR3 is CASSSQGYEQYF. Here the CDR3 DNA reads TGTGCCAGCAGTTCACAGGGATACGAGCAGTACTTC.

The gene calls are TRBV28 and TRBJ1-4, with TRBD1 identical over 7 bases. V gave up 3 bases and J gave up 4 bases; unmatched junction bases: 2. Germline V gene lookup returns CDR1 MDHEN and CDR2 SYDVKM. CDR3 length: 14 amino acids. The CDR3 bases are TGTGCCAGCAGTTTCCACAGGGGTAATGAAAAACTGTTTTTT. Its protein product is CASSFHRGNEKLFF.

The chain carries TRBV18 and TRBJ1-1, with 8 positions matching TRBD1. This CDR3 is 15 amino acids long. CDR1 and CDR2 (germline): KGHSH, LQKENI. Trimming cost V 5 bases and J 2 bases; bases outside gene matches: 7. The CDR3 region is CASSSGTGGNTEAFF. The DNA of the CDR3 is TGTGCCAGCTCAAGCGGGACAGGTGGCAACACTGAAGCTTTCTTT.

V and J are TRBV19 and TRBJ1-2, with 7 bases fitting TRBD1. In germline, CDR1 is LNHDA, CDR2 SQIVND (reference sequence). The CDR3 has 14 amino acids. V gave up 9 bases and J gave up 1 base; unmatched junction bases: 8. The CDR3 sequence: CASRPTGNNYGYTF. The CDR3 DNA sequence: TGTGCCAGCCGCCCGACAGGGAATAACTATGGCTACACCTTC.

The CDR3 loop reads CSASVLSNQPQHF. The CDR3 nucleotides are TGCAGTGCTAGTGTCCTATCTAATCAGCCCCAGCATTTT. The chain employs TRBV20-1 and TRBJ1-5; D gene uncertain. Germline-derived CDR1 and CDR2 are DFQATT and SNEGSKA (reference sequence). CDR3 length: 13 amino acids. V lost 3 bases and J lost 4, with 10 bases in between.

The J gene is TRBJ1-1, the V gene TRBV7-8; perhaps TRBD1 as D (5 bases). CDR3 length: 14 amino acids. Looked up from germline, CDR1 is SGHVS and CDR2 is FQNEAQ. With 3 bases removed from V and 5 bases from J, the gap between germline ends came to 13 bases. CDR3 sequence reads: CASSLSGGETEAFF. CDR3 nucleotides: TGTGCCAGCAGCTTGAGCGGGGGGGAGACTGAAGCTTTCTTT.